What follows is one T cell receptor (beta chain) and its context. The target of this receptor is not known. Per-base qualities were not stored, and no clone one base away is much larger. Trimmed from V: 0 bases; trimmed from J: 0 bases; junction bases lacking a gene match: 4. From cysteine to phenylalanine, the CDR3 is 18 amino acids long. Of all the DNA, just the CDR3 is kept, 54 bases in frame from base 1. Via the germline V gene, CDR1 is SGDLS and CDR2 YYNGEE. These data originate in a study of cytomegalovirus exposure and HLA in healthy donors (dated 2017 in TCRdb). The study in broad terms: In an earlier analysis of fewer than 750 of the donors, approximately 300 Gb of sequence data and 120 million or so unique TCR beta sequences from roughly 180 million T cells were reported. An early release covering just under 650 HLA-typed donors comprised roughly 300 gigabases of sequencing data and around 80 million unique TCR sequences. The genetic ancestry cluster associated with self-reported Caucasian donors included 70% to 85% of the 398 genotyped donors. The study was designed to test whether signatures of past pathogen exposure could be identified by cataloging public T cell receptors. The T cell repertoires of several hundred subjects were profiled by immunosequencing and related to cytomegalovirus serostatus. In addition to the first cohort of around 670 subjects, a separate validation cohort of 130 or so different subjects was used. The study combined high-throughput TCR immunosequencing, statistical association of individual TCRs with disease status, and machine learning to predict cytomegalovirus infection status. A later analysis re-examined previously published TCR beta repertoires from 500 to 700 donors and added high-resolution HLA genotyping to investigate patterns of TCR occurrence. In the later analysis, no new phenotypic data were used to find candidate immune exposures; instead, reliance was placed on TCR beta sequences and their occurrence across donors. An earlier analysis of 587 of the donors applied high-throughput TCR beta sequencing to assess whether each TCR beta V gene segment acted as functional or pseudogenic. Donor age, sex, ethnicity and CMV serostatus were compiled alongside the repertoire data. In a later genetic analysis, genome-wide SNP genotypes for about 55% of the roughly 670 donors were used, and that subset was treated as a discovery cohort. All discovery cohort repertoires had been generated using a single sequencing platform. Class I and class II HLA loci were covered by the typing at four-digit resolution. Typing coverage differed by locus: A, B, C, DRB1 and DQB1 were typed in about 620-640 donors, DQA1 in about 510, DPA1 in some 600, and DPB1 in approximately 450. A handful of DR-DQ haplotypes were handled as single units for association and clustering because linkage in the cohort was strong. Among 398 genotyped donors of the cohort, an average of about 240,000 unique TCR beta nucleotide sequences were sequenced per donor, roughly 20% of them non-productive. The research as a whole found: In vitro tests confirmed that a few of the cytomegalovirus-associated TCR beta chains recognize cytomegalovirus antigens. When HLA alleles, especially DR and DQ, strongly co-occurred, attributing TCR associations to individual alleles was difficult. Presence/absence analyses assumed roughly uniform sequencing depth across donors, an assumption that may not hold. Cytomegalovirus status was reported to be diagnosed by the classifier with high specificity and sensitivity in both the original and validation cohorts. Specific HLA alleles were associated with 15,000 to 20,000 TCR beta sequences at a false discovery rate of 0.05 in a later analysis. In a later analysis, TCR association rates were found to vary across HLA loci, with the most associated TCRs seen for DRB1 alleles and the fewest for HLA-C alleles. V-gene and J-gene trimming of TCR beta chains was associated with a missense DCLRE1C variant in a later genetic analysis, and the association was replicated in an independent cohort. In an earlier analysis of some 640 of the donors, most TCR beta V segments were observed in productive rearrangements about 90% or about 30% of the time, broadly matching IMGT annotations. While some public TCRs were present in many individuals, most TCR sequences turned up only very rarely across donors. HLA typing was unavailable for some donors at each locus, so association tests used only the typed subset. Immune exposure information for the cohort was limited to CMV serostatus. The authors suggested that the approach could potentially be generalized to other disease states and immunological phenotypes. A later genetic analysis reported fewer N-insertions in productive TCRs among donors in an Asian-associated ancestry cluster than the 666-donor mean. According to a later analysis, most CMV-associated TCR beta chains appeared to be HLA-restricted, and the HLA associations seemed to be driven largely by CMV exposure. Because counts were too low, about 15 rarely observed V segments, including chromosome 9 orphons, were left out of the earlier analysis of some 600 of the donors. In a later analysis, HLA-associated TCR beta chains were found to be more clonally expanded and to have lower generation probabilities than equally common non-associated chains. A total of some 180 TCR beta chains were listed by the study as associated with cytomegalovirus. Correlated functional status among segregating V segments might reflect linkage disequilibrium, but an unknown experimental factor could not be ruled out. Because the 87-base-pair reads could not distinguish some IMGT-functional V segments, including TRBV6-2 and TRBV6-3, those segments were excluded. The sequencing pipeline was judged likely to have produced a cluster of highly shared sequence variants as a technical artifact. Several of the top co-occurrence clusters appeared to be linked to parvovirus B19, influenza, CMV and Epstein-Barr virus, according to a later analysis. A further reported finding was that TCR beta sequences accurately predicted the HLA-A and HLA-B alleles for most subjects in the first cohort. This cohort had only TCR beta chains sequenced, and the lack of alpha or paired-chain data limited which features could be detected.

The cohort was made up of approximately 670 healthy bone marrow donors. Cohort members were all nominally healthy when sampled, although unrecorded immune exposures were likely present. The donor was CMV seronegative and was included in the group of 352 seronegative cohort members. Every donor gave a peripheral blood sample, and the peripheral blood mononuclear cells from that sample were used for TCR beta sequencing. Genomic DNA was extracted from the blood cell samples with the Qiagen DNeasy Blood Extraction Kit. The method was the immunoSEQ multiplex PCR assay. The multiplex PCR relied on a mix of 60 forward primers for TCR Vbeta segments and 13 reverse primers for TCR Jbeta segments. A multiplex PCR assay on genomic DNA amplified the CDR3 region of rearranged TCR beta genes. Amplified TCR beta libraries were sequenced as 87-base-pair reads on the Illumina HiSeq System. On the study's bioinformatics: Across the 500 to 700 repertoires, a later analysis counted some 80 million unique TCR beta chains, roughly 11 million of which were shared by at least two donors. Raw reads were error-corrected and collapsed into unique sequences by a nearest-neighbor algorithm in which closely related sequences were merged to remove PCR and sequencing errors. CDR3 sequences were aligned to IMGT reference sequences to assign V, D and J gene segments. For a sequence to be retained, a match of at least six nucleotides was required to both a V gene segment and a J gene segment. A rearrangement counted as productive if the CDR3 had no stop codons and remained in frame with V and J, and every other rearrangement counted as non-productive. Following IMGT convention, CDR3 was defined as the stretch from the second conserved V-encoded cysteine up to the conserved J-encoded phenylalanine. In an earlier analysis of approximately 590 of the donors, sequences lacking an unambiguous match to a single V gene segment were excluded. An earlier analysis of some 500 of the donors classified V segments as functional when productive rearrangements were above 56.7% and as segregating when the standard deviation between donors was above 5%. A statistical classification framework was built for diagnosing cytomegalovirus status from the catalog of TCR beta chain sequences. In a later analysis, TCR nucleotide sequences were compared against IMGT/GENE-DB human TR gene sequences so that V and J genes could be assigned. The TCRdist pipeline was used in a later analysis to assign CDR3 sequences and most-parsimonious VDJ recombination scenarios. In a later analysis, each TCR beta chain was defined by its CDR3 amino acid sequence together with its V-gene family, and reads without a unique V-gene family were excluded. A later analysis removed roughly 590 highly shared, low-generation-probability nucleotide sequences to deal with suspected cross-contamination and a sequencing artifact. In a later analysis, a clonal expansion index for each public chain was calculated from normalized within-repertoire ranks of inferred template counts. In a later analysis, generation probabilities were computed using a VDJ recombination model fitted to out-of-frame rearrangements, and the results were checked against IGoR. In a later analysis, hypergeometric tests were used to score TCR-TCR, TCR-HLA and TCR-CMV co-occurrence, with a repertoire-size bias correction applied to TCR pairs. To estimate false discovery rates, a later analysis permuted the HLA or CMV assignments 20 times. In a later analysis, co-occurring TCRs were grouped using DBSCAN, with TCRdist sequence similarity added in when clustering inside HLA-allele-positive subsets. Repertoires with fewer than 30,000 or more than 120,000 public chains, plus five repertoires with anomalous nucleotide sharing, were excluded from co-occurrence clustering. In TCRdb, the immuneACCESS table is reduced to in-frame sequences with V and J assigned. These tables do not hold every clone; where another copy was compared, an unresolved V gene accounts for under half, and the others remain unexplained. The V and J calls and clone size come from that table; D and trimming were worked out from the DNA. The sample includes 170,000 or so clones, with 77% observed a single time. The ten top clones hold more than 1.1% of the sample.

This TCR derives from a woman under 40 in good health and CMV-seronegative. The sample comprised PBMCs. Recombination connected TRBV9 to TRBJ1-6; a stretch of 9 junction bases matches TRBD1. This receptor carries the CDR3 CASSVAGDRVSYNSPLHF. The bases read TGTGCCAGCAGCGTAGCGGGGGACAGGGTCTCCTATAATTCACCCCTCCACTTT.